This TCR beta chain was recovered during a study of CD8 T cells in ankylosing spondylitis. Overall study results and limits: Reported data indicate significant enrichment of disease-linked clones within matched ankylosing spondylitis synovial fluid. Reactive arthritis synovial fluid and blood previously showed some of these motif variants.

There are 17 residues in the CDR3. V lost 7 bases, J lost 3 bases, and 14 bases stayed unmatched. MiXCR, applied by TCRdb to the 5' RACE reads, yields one record per CDR3 protein. Of about 350,000 distinct CDR3 sequences listed, approximately 20% are singletons. A remark on this clonotype: Its antigen is undetermined.

Sample: blood, either unsorted or a sorted T cell fraction (not recorded which). This rearrangement joins TRBV12-3 or TRBV12-4 to TRBJ2-1; 8 bases are a match to TRBD2. The sequence derives from a male donor with ankylosing spondylitis or in good health (not recorded which). The CDR3 nucleotides are TGTGCCAGCACCACATCGGGACTAGACCCCAACTACAATGAGCAGTTCTTC. Protein: CASTTSGLDPNYNEQFF.